The present entry profiles one T cell receptor beta chain with its context. The table came from immunoSEQ multiplex PCR; TCRdb's copy has only in-frame clones and leaves some out. Seen here are fewer than 35,000 clones, just under 90% observed once, and the top ten hold less than 2%. The data are from a study of preoperative IRX-2 immunotherapy in early breast cancer. The treatment was: preoperative locoregional IRX-2 cytokine immunotherapy. Patients received preoperative, locoregional IRX-2 cytokine immunotherapy in a phase Ib study. V gave up 5 bases and J gave up 5 bases, with 13 bases separating them. There are 14 residues in the CDR3. Germline CDR1 reads SGHVT; CDR2 reads SQSDAQ.

The J gene is TRBJ2-1, the V gene TRBV7-4; perhaps TRBD1 as D (7 bases). This receptor was taken from a human donor with breast cancer. The input for sequencing was tumor tissue, taken after IRX-2 immunotherapy. Here the CDR3 DNA reads TGTGCCAGCAGCAAGGGGGCGGGAAACAATGAGCAGTTCTTC. Protein product: CASSKGAGNNEQFF.